The 13 T cell receptor beta chains below all came from one sample that was sequenced in a study of PD-L1 blockade in urothelial cancer. This table comes from immunoSEQ multiplex PCR, and its TCRdb copy is limited to in-frame clones, with some not included. Of around 56,000 clones detected, more than 70% appear once; the ten largest clones hold 2.5% to 3.5%. The starting material was PBMCs, obtained around atezolizumab (anti-PD-L1) treatment. Receptors originate from a middle-aged man with urothelial cancer.

Written as DNA, the CDR3 is TGTGCCTGGAGTCAATCAAGCGCCTCTGGAAACACCATATATTTT. Its translation is CAWSQSSASGNTIYF. This sequence joins TRBV30 and TRBJ1-3; D unresolved. The CDR3 has 15 residues. V was clipped by 2 bases and J by 0 bases, with 11 bases between them. Germline values: CDR1 GTSNPN, CDR2 SVGIG (reference sequence).

This rearrangement joins TRBV5-1 to TRBJ2-3, with TRBD1 matching over 7 bases. CDR1 is SGHRS, CDR2 YFSETQ, per germline. Trimming removed 7 bases from V and 4 bases from J; junction bases left unmatched: 15. The CDR3 length is 16 residues. CDR3 amino acids: CASQGQPLLSPDTQYF. The CDR3 region has the DNA TGCGCCAGCCAGGGACAGCCCCTCCTTAGCCCAGATACGCAGTATTTT.

This clone was detected once. The chain uses TRBV7-6 and TRBJ1-5; D is unresolved. Looked up from germline, CDR1 is SGHVS and CDR2 is FNYEAQ. The V gene lost 1 base and the J gene lost 9 bases, with 10 bases spanning the gap. This CDR3 region has 13 residues. The CDR3, as DNA: TGTGCCAGCAGCTTAGATTTATCAGGGCCCCAGCATTTT. Translated: CASSLDLSGPQHF.

The J gene is TRBJ1-5, the V gene TRBV19; TRBD1 matches at 10 bases. V shed 8 bases, J shed 6 bases, and the junction held 4 bases outside the gene matches. The CDR3 sequence is 13 residues long. Germline CDR1 LNHDA, CDR2 SQIVND (reference sequence). DNA of the CDR3: TGTGCCAGTCGGGACAGGGGTTCTCAGCCCCAGCATTTT. The encoded protein is CASRDRGSQPQHF.

The chain links TRBV5-1 to TRBJ1-6, with 8 bases identical to TRBD1. Germline V lookup: CDR1 SGHRS, CDR2 YFSETQ. Trimming removed 0 bases from V and 7 bases from J; junction bases left unmatched: 0. The CDR3 loop spans 14 amino acids. The CDR3 nucleotides read TGCGCCAGCAGCTTGGGACAGGGGAATTCACCCCTCCACTTT. Translation gives CASSLGQGNSPLHF.

The J gene is TRBJ2-1, the V gene TRBV19, with 13 positions matching TRBD2. The CDR3 is 18 amino acids. V dropped 6 bases and J dropped 4; count of bases not matched to a gene: 12. Germline CDR1 reads LNHDA; CDR2 reads SQIVND (reference sequence). This CDR3 reads CASSINGLAGVTYNEQFF. DNA for the CDR3: TGTGCCAGTAGCATAAATGGACTAGCGGGAGTTACGTACAATGAGCAGTTCTTC.

Points on this clone: The sample contains more than one DNA sequence encoding this CDR3. V gene TRBV30 combines with J gene TRBJ1-5; D gene unclear. Germline assignment: CDR1 GTSNPN and CDR2 SVGIG (reference sequence). Deletions cut 3 bases from V and 2 bases from J, with 8 bases between. The CDR3 has 13 residues. The chain's CDR3 is CAWSYRGNQPQHF. Here the CDR3 DNA reads TGTGCCTGGAGCTACAGAGGCAATCAGCCCCAGCATTTT.

The V call is TRBV5-4, the J call TRBJ2-3, with 8 bases lining up with TRBD2. The J segment lost 2 bases and the V segment lost 5 bases, leaving 4 bases of the junction unmatched. The CDR3 runs to 14 residues. Germline CDR1 SGHNT, CDR2 YYREEE (reference sequence). DNA of the CDR3: TGTGCCAGCAGACTAGCGGAAAACACAGATACGCAGTATTTT. It encodes CASRLAENTDTQYF.

The CDR3 nucleotides read TGTGCCAGCAGTTACACAGGTCTCGCCAAAAACATTCAGTACTTC. Amino acid sequence: CASSYTGLAKNIQYF. The rearrangement uses TRBV27 and TRBJ2-4; maybe TRBD1 (5 bases). The CDR3 has 15 amino acids. The V gene's germline CDR1 is MNHEY and CDR2 SMNVEV (reference sequence). V lost 4 bases and J lost 1, with 11 bases in between.

The chain couples TRBV5-4 to TRBJ2-7; TRBD1 matches 10 bases. There are 16 residues in the CDR3. Looked up from germline, CDR1 is SGHNT and CDR2 is YYREEE (reference sequence). Trimming took 4 bases from V and 1 from J; bases not matched to a gene: 8. The CDR3 bases are TGTGCCAGCAGCCCCGGGGGGGGACAGGGGTCCTACGAGCAGTACTTC. Translating it yields CASSPGGGQGSYEQYF.

The rearrangement joins TRBV5-1 to TRBJ2-1; D perhaps matches TRBD2 (6 bases). V was trimmed by 2 bases and J by 2 bases, leaving 14 bases between them. The germline V gene encodes CDR1 SGHRS and CDR2 YFSETQ. This CDR3 region has 16 residues. The CDR3 is CASSLGTPSTYNEQFF. The CDR3, as DNA: TGCGCCAGCAGCTTAGGGACTCCTTCTACCTACAATGAGCAGTTCTTC.

The rearrangement uses TRBV2 and TRBJ1-4, with D tentatively TRBD1 (6 bases). The CDR3 is made up of 16 amino acids. The germline gives CDR1 SNHLY, CDR2 FYNNEI. The V end lost 2 bases, the J end lost 8 bases, and 18 bases lay between the germline ends. CDR3 sequence reads: CASSEKTGLGKEKLFF. CDR3 in DNA: TGTGCCAGCAGTGAAAAAACAGGGCTAGGGAAAGAAAAACTGTTTTTT.

The rearrangement links TRBV7-3 to TRBJ2-1, with 8 bases lining up with TRBD2. The CDR3 runs to 11 residues. CDR1 is SGHTA, CDR2 FQGTGA, per germline. The V gene end was trimmed by 5 bases and the J gene end by 13 bases; junction bases not matched to a gene: 4. This CDR3 is CASSPRTSQFF. CDR3 in DNA: TGTGCCAGCAGCCCTCGGACTAGCCAGTTCTTC. Based on the CDR3 plus reference TRBV7-3 and TRBJ2-1, the full variable domain is GAGVSQTPSNKVTEKGKYVELRCDPISGHTALYWYRQSLGQGPEFLIYFQGTGAADDSGLPNDRFFAVRPEGSVSTLKIQRTERGDSAVYLCASSPRTSQFFGPGTRLTVL.